This T cell receptor (beta chain) emerged from a study of breast tumors, draining lymph nodes, adjacent tissues. TCRdb called the multiplex PCR reads again in MiXCR, with one record for every CDR3 protein. Among approximately 37,000 distinct CDR3 sequences, roughly 32% were seen once, and the ten largest hold approximately 10%. Whole-study findings and limits: The data were judged consistent with most tumor T cells coming from lymph node and expanding in tumor. Tumor repertoires ranked between lymph nodes and nontumor tissue in diversity, with V and J gene preferences. That most tumor T cells come from lymph nodes remained unproven. Luminal-like breast cancer showed significantly higher tumor–nontumor repertoire similarity than basal-like.

Germline CDR1 is SGHTA and CDR2 is FQGNSA. Trimming pared 0 bases from V and 5 bases from J, leaving 13 bases between. CDR3 length equals 15 residues. This clonotype was recorded many times. Its antigen remains unknown. The clonotype originates from a female donor with breast cancer. Some clones in this sample may be carry-over from other donors' samples. The chain employs TRBV7-2 and TRBJ1-2; D not certain. The source material was breast tumor tissue. CDR3 bases: TGTGCCAGCAGCTTAGCGCGCAGGAGCACATATGGCTACACCTTC. It translates to CASSLARRSTYGYTF.